The present T cell receptor (beta chain) was sequenced within a study of blood T cell repertoires in COVID-19 (dated by TCRdb to 2018 to 2021). With regard to the full study: Samples covering the acute and convalescent phases of COVID-19 were provided by collaborators in the United States, Italy and Spain. The prospective study material was composed of cDNA or gDNA derived from T cells, B-cell-depleted T cells, or PBMCs. Subjects who had been exposed to COVID-19, were actively infected with it, or had recovered from it provided the deeply sampled blood TCRbeta repertoires that made up the dataset. The repertoires were made available in a free public database intended to serve as a resource for research on the immune response to SARS-CoV-2. Samples came from the ongoing ImmuneRACE study (first 160 participants) plus 1,254 subjects from 6 global collaborators. Sample metadata almost always included a de-identified subject ID, COVID-19 status, age in years and sex. HLA class I and class II types, where available, came from metadata supplied by the sample provider rather than from assay-based typing.

The V end loses 6 bases and the J end loses 7 bases, and a stretch of 18 bases separates them. From the cysteine through the phenylalanine, the CDR3 covers 15 amino acids. The only DNA kept is the CDR3, 45 bases in frame from the first base. CDR1 and CDR2, looked up from the germline V gene, are KGHDR and SFDVKD. TCRbeta CDR3 regions were amplified from genomic DNA by means of the immunoSEQ Assay, a bias-controlled multiplex PCR. Turning to the authors' computational methods: Within the assay, amplification of reference gene primers was used to estimate how many nucleated cells each sample contained. Sequence reads were collapsed and filtered to measure the absolute abundance of every unique TCRbeta CDR3 rearrangement. For each sample, productive Simpson clonality was calculated as the square root of Simpson's diversity index across productive rearrangements. Imported from immuneACCESS, the table was reduced by TCRdb to in-frame sequences with V and J called. These copies leave out some clones; in studies compared against another copy, an unresolved V gene accounts for under half, and the cause of the remainder is not known. V and J calls and clone size are copied from that table; D and trimming were computed from the DNA. The sample includes about 150,000 clones, with under 85% observed a single time. The ten largest clones capture 13% of the sample.

Turning to this clone: This receptor's antigen is unknown. Base-call qualities are not available, and no considerably larger clone is one nucleotide away.

Summary of the overall study and its limitations: How much clinical and demographic metadata was included differed by source and by participant, and the metadata was provided uncurated.

Another Seattle source contributed samples from volunteer blood donors who had recovered from COVID-19. Collaborating institutions collected whole blood in K2EDTA tubes following their own protocols. Collaborator samples were shipped for TCRbeta analysis as frozen whole blood, isolated PBMCs, or DNA extracted from either sample type. This clonotype was sampled from a man in his sixties or seventies who had recovered from COVID-19. Sequencing input: peripheral blood. The chain was built from TRBV24-1 and TRBJ2-1; TRBD2 is possibly the D segment (7 matching bases). The DNA is as follows: TGTGCCACCAGTCGTGACGGGGGGCTAAGGAATGAGCAGTTCTTC. Translated, this gives CATSRDGGLRNEQFF.